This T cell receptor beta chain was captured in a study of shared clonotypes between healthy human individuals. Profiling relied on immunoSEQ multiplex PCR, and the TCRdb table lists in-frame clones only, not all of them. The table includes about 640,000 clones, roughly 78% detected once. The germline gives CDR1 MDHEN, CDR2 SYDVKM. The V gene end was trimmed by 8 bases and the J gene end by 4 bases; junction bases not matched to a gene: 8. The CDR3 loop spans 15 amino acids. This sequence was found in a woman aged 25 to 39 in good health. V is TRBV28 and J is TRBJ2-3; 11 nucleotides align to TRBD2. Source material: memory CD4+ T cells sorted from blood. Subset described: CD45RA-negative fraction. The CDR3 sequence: CASQLAGVVADTQYF. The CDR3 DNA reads TGTGCCAGCCAACTAGCGGGAGTAGTCGCAGATACGCAGTATTTT.